This entry describes one T cell receptor beta chain. The data originate from a study of somatic mutations in cytotoxic T cells in rheumatoid arthritis. Assay: immunoSEQ multiplex PCR; the TCRdb copy retains only in-frame clones and omits some. Of approximately 3,400 clones listed, around 80% were seen once; the top ten hold about 30%. The sequence derives from a man between 45 and 60 years old with rheumatoid arthritis. The sample consisted of CD8+ T cells sorted from blood.

This CDR3 is CASSTGGGPGTGELFF. The CDR3 DNA follows: TGTGCCAGCAGCACTGGAGGAGGGCCGGGCACCGGGGAGCTGTTTTTT. The chain combines TRBV5-8 with TRBJ2-2, with D perhaps TRBD2 (6 bases). The germline gives CDR1 SGHTS, CDR2 YDEGEE. The V gene lost 4 bases and the J gene lost 4 bases, with 17 bases spanning the gap. CDR3 size: 16 residues.